These 20 T cell receptor beta chains originate from one sample sequenced in a study of identifying expanded T cells in peripheral blood. The method was immunoSEQ multiplex PCR; TCRdb's version includes in-frame clones alone and lacks a portion of them. This table holds about 90,000 clones, approximately 81% found once. The source material was blood. The receptor set was obtained from a person aged 18 to 70 in good health.

The chain employs TRBV15 and TRBJ2-5; D may be TRBD2 (6 bases). V lost 4 bases to trimming and J lost 6 bases, with 12 bases between them. From germline, CDR1 is LNHNV and CDR2 YYDKDF (reference sequence). CDR3 size: 13 residues. This chain's CDR3 is CATSTRGIQTQYF. The DNA of the CDR3 is TGTGCCACCAGCACACGCGGGATTCAGACCCAGTACTTC.

J is TRBJ1-2 and V is TRBV7-9; D ambiguous. The CDR3 is made up of 11 amino acids. CDR1 and CDR2 (germline): SEHNR, FQNEAQ (reference sequence). V was cut by 5 bases and J by 8 bases, with 9 bases left in between. Written as DNA, the CDR3 is TGTGCCAGCAGCACCCGGTTAGGCTACACCTTC. Protein product: CASSTRLGYTF.

The V gene is TRBV11-2, the J gene TRBJ1-2; TRBD1 matches at 9 bases. Germline lookup yields CDR1 SGHAT and CDR2 FQNNGV. J lost 7 bases, V lost 5 bases, and 11 bases had no gene match. The CDR3 covers 15 residues. This CDR3 reads CASSPGTGHVGGYTF. DNA for the CDR3: TGTGCCAGCAGCCCTGGGACAGGGCACGTGGGTGGCTACACCTTC.

The chain couples TRBV7-8 to TRBJ1-1; TRBD1 is a possible D gene (5 bases). CDR1 is SGHVS, CDR2 FQNEAQ, per germline. V was pared by 3 bases and J by 1 base, with 9 bases between. The CDR3 runs 14 residues. This CDR3 is CASSFVQENTEAFF. In nucleotides, the CDR3 is TGTGCCAGCAGCTTTGTACAGGAGAACACTGAAGCTTTCTTT.

Points on this clone: A junction end diverges from the germline sequence, so it may reflect a read error. The chain carries TRBV18 and TRBJ1-2; no definite D call. CDR1 and CDR2 (germline): KGHSH, LQKENI. The CDR3 is 9 residues long. CDR3 region: CASSPPPAF. CDR3 bases: TGTGCCAGCTCACCACCCCCAGCCTTC.

The chain employs TRBV2 and TRBJ1-5, with D perhaps TRBD1 (5 bases). Trimming stripped 3 bases from V and 7 bases from J, with 13 bases between. The CDR3 contains 14 residues. Germline V gene lookup returns CDR1 SNHLY and CDR2 FYNNEI. The CDR3 region is CASSEGVSWQPQHF. In nucleotides, the CDR3 is TGTGCCAGCAGTGAGGGGGTCAGTTGGCAGCCCCAGCATTTT.

This rearrangement joins TRBV5-1 to TRBJ2-3; D is perhaps TRBD2 (5 bases). Per the germline V gene, CDR1 is SGHRS and CDR2 is YFSETQ. This CDR3 has 15 residues. The V end was cut by 1 base, the J end by 1 base, with 10 bases between. The CDR3 nucleotides read TGCGCCAGCAGCTTGTCCCGGCGGGGCACAGATACGCAGTATTTT. Translation gives CASSLSRRGTDTQYF. The full variable domain, its missing parts supplied by reference TRBV5-1 and TRBJ2-3, is KAGVTQTPRYLIKTRGQQVTLSCSPISGHRSVSWYQQTPGQGLQFLFEYFSETQRNKGNFPGRFSGRQFSNSRSEMNVSTLELGDSALYLCASSLSRRGTDTQYFGPGTRLTVL.

J is TRBJ1-2 and V is TRBV5-1; the D gene is possibly TRBD1 (5 bases). Trimming pared 8 bases from V and 1 base from J, leaving 6 bases between. The germline CDR1 and CDR2 sequences are SGHRS and YFSETQ. This CDR3 contains 11 residues. In nucleotides, the CDR3 is TGCGCCAGGGGGGTTAACTATGGCTACACCTTC. Translated: CARGVNYGYTF.

This clone showed up just a few times. The chain recombines TRBV2 with TRBJ1-1; D remains ambiguous. With 3 bases removed from V and 3 bases from J, the gap between germline ends came to 5 bases. This CDR3 is 12 amino acids long. CDR1 is SNHLY and CDR2 is FYNNEI in the germline V gene. Here the CDR3 DNA reads TGTGCCAGCAGTGATTCAGACACTGAAGCTTTCTTT. It specifies CASSDSDTEAFF.

This clone was counted between two and nine times. The chain recombines TRBV11-3 with TRBJ1-1, with D possibly being TRBD1 (5 bases). The V end lost 1 base, the J end lost 8 bases, and 20 bases lay between the germline ends. CDR3 length equals 16 residues. Germline V lookup: CDR1 SGHNT, CDR2 YENEEA. CDR3 coding DNA: TGTGCCAGCAGCTTAGGAGGGGTGGGCTTCATCGCGGAAGCTTTCTTT. This sequence encodes CASSLGGVGFIAEAFF.

There are a few counts of this clone. The gene calls are TRBV6-5 and TRBJ1-6; D is undetermined. The ends were cut back, 11 bases at V and 0 bases at J, with 11 bases in the middle. Germline V gene lookup returns CDR1 MNHEY and CDR2 SVGAGI. This CDR3 is built from 14 residues. CDR3 in amino acids: CAVGGSSYNSPLHF. The DNA for the CDR3 is TGTGCCGTAGGAGGTAGCTCCTATAATTCACCCCTCCACTTT.

The rearrangement uses TRBV6-5 and TRBJ2-1; TRBD1 might be the D (6 bases). The CDR3 extends over 16 amino acids. Germline V gene lookup returns CDR1 MNHEY and CDR2 SVGAGI. V lost 0 bases, J lost 1 base, and 10 bases lay in between. The CDR3 spells CASSYSGTHSYNEQFF. The CDR3 DNA is TGTGCCAGCAGTTACTCCGGGACACATTCCTACAATGAGCAGTTCTTC.

The sample holds a few counts of this clone. This sequence joins TRBV29-1 and TRBJ1-1; the D gene is possibly TRBD1 (5 bases). Trimming removed 7 bases from V and 5 bases from J, with 14 bases in between. This CDR3 region has 12 residues. Germline CDR1 reads SQVTM; CDR2 reads ANQGSEA. The CDR3 DNA follows: TGCAGCGCCAGGAGGGGAAGGACTGAAGCTTTCTTT. Translating it yields CSARRGRTEAFF. The variable domain in full, completed from reference TRBV29-1 and TRBJ1-1, reads SAVISQKPSRDICQRGTSLTIQCQVDSQVTMMFWYRQQPGQSLTLIATANQGSEATYESGFVIDKFPISRPNLTFSTLTVSNMSPEDSSIYLCSARRGRTEAFFGQGTRLTVV.

This clone appeared a single time. The V call is TRBV5-6, the J call TRBJ2-7; 8 bases map to TRBD1. Trimming took 8 bases from V and 2 from J; bases not matched to a gene: 12. Germline CDR1 is SGHDT and CDR2 is YYEEEE. This CDR3 spans 15 amino acids. The CDR3 nucleotides are TGTGCCAGTAGGGCCCGGGGACAGGCAACCTACGAGCAGTACTTC. It yields the protein CASRARGQATYEQYF.

The gene calls are TRBV27 and TRBJ2-2, with TRBD1 identical over 7 bases. With V trimmed by 4 bases and J by 4 bases, 9 bases remained unmatched. This CDR3 has 16 residues. Looked up from germline, CDR1 is MNHEY and CDR2 is SMNVEV (reference sequence). CDR3 nucleotide sequence: TGTGCCAGCAGTTCTCTATGGGCAGGGGGCACCGGGGAGCTGTTTTTT. Translating gives CASSSLWAGGTGELFF.

The chain uses TRBV6-6 and TRBJ1-2; the match to TRBD1 covers 9 bases. Germline CDR1 MNHNY, CDR2 SVGAGI (reference sequence). V was pared by 7 bases and J by 8 bases, with 5 bases of the junction left unmatched. This CDR3 is built from 12 residues. CDR3 residues: CASTAQGAGYTF. DNA of the CDR3: TGTGCCAGCACCGCACAGGGGGCCGGCTACACCTTC.

The rearrangement links TRBV18 to TRBJ2-2; no definite D call. The CDR3 is made up of 14 amino acids. V was clipped by 2 bases and J by 6 bases, with 10 bases between them. Germline V gene lookup returns CDR1 KGHSH and CDR2 LQKENI. CDR3 DNA sequence: TGTGCCAGCTCACCATCGGGTAATTCCGGGGAGCTGTTTTTT. Translation gives CASSPSGNSGELFF.

The rearrangement uses TRBV5-8 and TRBJ1-6; D is uncertain. Trimming shortened V by 4 bases and J by 0 bases, and 5 bases separated the two germline ends. CDR1 is SGHTS, CDR2 YDEGEE, per germline. This CDR3 contains 14 residues. As DNA, the CDR3 is TGTGCCAGCAGCGTTTACTCCTATAATTCACCCCTCCACTTT. Amino acid sequence: CASSVYSYNSPLHF.

V is TRBV20-1 and J is TRBJ1-3; TRBD1 matches at 9 bases. The CDR3 length is 11 residues. The germline gives CDR1 DFQATT, CDR2 SNEGSKA (reference sequence). Unmatched junction bases numbered 2, after V lost 6 bases and J lost 8 bases. The CDR3 loop reads CSAHRGHTIYF. The CDR3 nucleotides are TGCAGTGCGCACAGGGGGCACACCATATATTTT.

The rearrangement uses TRBV5-4 and TRBJ1-3; maybe TRBD1 (5 bases). V was clipped by 1 base and J by 4 bases, with 12 bases between them. Germline CDR1 reads SGHNT; CDR2 reads YYREEE (reference sequence). The length of the CDR3 is 15 residues. The CDR3: CASSLFQGVGNTIYF. DNA of the CDR3: TGTGCCAGCAGCTTGTTTCAGGGTGTCGGAAACACCATATATTTT.